This T cell receptor (beta chain) was identified during a study of blood T cell repertoires in COVID-19. Study information: The United States, Italy and Spain provided the acute and convalescent COVID-19 samples.

Germline V gives CDR1 SGHRS, CDR2 YFSETQ. This CDR3 comprises 17 residues. V shed 4 bases and J 5 bases; nucleotides not matched to a gene: 14. How the authors handled the data: Estimation of nucleated cell counts was performed using reference gene primer amplification. Sequencing used immunoSEQ multiplex PCR; TCRdb keeps in-frame clones, though not all of them. Clonal size and the V and J genes are those of that table, whereas D and trimming came from the DNA. Of 15,000 or so clones in the sample, around 85% are singletons; the top ten hold around a sixth. The chain carries TRBV5-1 and TRBJ1-1; TRBD1 agrees at 10 bases. What was sequenced was peripheral blood. The origin of this receptor is a human donor in a cohort sampled during active COVID-19. This CDR3 is CASSVSRDRGSGTEAFF. CDR3 DNA: TGCGCCAGCAGCGTGTCCCGGGACAGGGGTTCGGGGACTGAAGCTTTCTTT.